This TCR beta chain was found in a study of blood T cell repertoires in COVID-19. Turning to the study itself: COVID-19 samples, acute and convalescent, were from the United States, Italy and Spain.

Those who participated ranged in age from 18 to 89 years and resided in about two dozen US areas. Membership in each cohort depended on participant-reported clinical history. TCRdb's table, derived via immunoSEQ multiplex PCR, lists solely in-frame clones and lacks some. The sample yields approximately 200,000 clones, 85% seen once. V gave up 6 bases and J gave up 3 bases, with 11 bases separating them. The CDR3 is 13 residues long. Germline V gene lookup returns CDR1 LNHDA and CDR2 SQIVND (reference sequence). The sample was PBMCs or T cells enriched from blood (not recorded which). This TCR came from a man aged 35-49 years who had recovered from COVID-19. This chain links TRBV19 with TRBJ1-2; no clear D. CDR3 sequence reads: CASRGLGDYGYTF. CDR3 DNA: TGTGCCAGTAGAGGTTTAGGAGACTATGGCTACACCTTC.